Following are 21 T cell receptor beta chains from one sample sequenced in a study of circulating and synovial CD4+ cells in juvenile arthritis. The repertoire was sequenced with immunoSEQ multiplex PCR; TCRdb's copy has only in-frame clones and lacks some. The sample lists 39,000 or so clones; approximately 93% were seen once. Sequencing used CD4+ T cells from blood. All receptors derive from a human donor with juvenile idiopathic arthritis.

The genes are TRBV10-3 and TRBJ2-3; D might be TRBD2 (5 bases). The CDR3 has 14 residues. From germline, CDR1 is ENHRY and CDR2 SYGVKD. V lost 6 bases and J 2 bases, leaving 12 bases between the germline ends. For the CDR3, the DNA is TGTGCCATCAGCGGGAAGTCGTTCACAGATACGCAGTATTTT. It codes for CAISGKSFTDTQYF.

V and J are TRBV19 and TRBJ2-7; 9 positions match TRBD2. The CDR3 spans 14 residues. V was pared by 5 bases and J by 6 bases, with 8 bases of the junction left unmatched. Looked up from germline, CDR1 is LNHDA and CDR2 is SQIVND (reference sequence). The CDR3 is CASSGTGTSSEQYF. The CDR3 nucleotides are TGTGCCAGTAGTGGGACCGGGACTAGCAGCGAGCAGTACTTC.

The rearrangement links TRBV5-1 to TRBJ1-2, with D unresolved. Germline CDR1 is SGHRS and CDR2 is YFSETQ. V lost 0 bases, J lost 4 bases, and 7 bases lay in between. This CDR3 contains 13 residues. DNA for the CDR3: TGCGCCAGCAGCTTGGCCAGTACCTATGGCTACACCTTC. It specifies CASSLASTYGYTF.

The V gene is TRBV4-3, the J gene TRBJ2-1, with 7 bases fitting TRBD1. The CDR3 extends over 15 amino acids. The V gene end was trimmed by 4 bases and the J gene end by 2 bases; junction bases not matched to a gene: 5. The germline V gene encodes CDR1 LGHNA and CDR2 YSLEER. CDR3 residues: CASSLTTGPYNEQFF. DNA of the CDR3: TGCGCCAGCAGCCTAACGACAGGGCCCTACAATGAGCAGTTCTTC.

The chain links TRBV4-3 to TRBJ1-5, with 9 bases lining up with TRBD1. CDR1 is LGHNA, CDR2 YSLEER, per germline. This CDR3 comprises 14 residues. The V segment lost 4 bases and the J segment 7 bases; nucleotides outside the gene matches: 5. For the CDR3, the DNA is TGCGCCAGCAGCCCGGGACAGGGAGGCCAGCCCCAGCATTTT. Translated, it gives CASSPGQGGQPQHF.

This chain joins TRBV14 and TRBJ2-7; no reliable D call. The CDR3 has 15 amino acids. V shed 0 bases and J shed 2 bases, with 11 bases lying between them. The germline gives CDR1 SGHDN, CDR2 FVKESK. The CDR3 loop is CASSQEVQNPYEQYF. The CDR3 nucleotides read TGTGCCAGCAGCCAAGAAGTTCAGAATCCCTACGAGCAGTACTTC.

The chain is built from TRBV10-3 and TRBJ1-2, with 7 bases that match TRBD1. The CDR3 runs to 15 residues. In germline, CDR1 is ENHRY, CDR2 SYGVKD. Trimming at V came to 6 bases and at J to 2 bases, leaving 9 bases not matched to a gene. CDR3 DNA: TGTGCCATCAGCTCAGCGACAGGGAGCAACTATGGCTACACCTTC. Encoded protein: CAISSATGSNYGYTF.

In its sample, this clone was seen once. The chain links TRBV7-9 to TRBJ2-5; 7 bases agree with TRBD2. The ends lost 6 bases at V and 5 bases at J; junction bases unmatched: 6. Germline-derived CDR1 and CDR2 are SEHNR and FQNEAQ (reference sequence). This CDR3 is built from 13 residues. CDR3 sequence: CASRRGDGETQYF. The CDR3 DNA reads as TGTGCCAGCAGACGGGGGGATGGGGAGACCCAGTACTTC. The entire variable domain, with the rest obtained from reference TRBV7-9 and TRBJ2-5, is as follows: DTGVSQNPRHKITKRGQNVTFRCDPISEHNRLYWYRQTLGQGPEFLTYFQNEAQLEKSRLLSDRFSAERPKGSFSTLEIQRTEQGDSAMYLCASRRGDGETQYFGPGTRLLVL.

V and J are TRBV15 and TRBJ2-2; D ambiguous. Trimming stripped 3 bases from V and 5 bases from J, with 19 bases between. The CDR3 totals 17 residues. Germline values: CDR1 LNHNV, CDR2 YYDKDF (reference sequence). CDR3: CATSSSSPYTGTGELFF. The CDR3 coding sequence is TGTGCCACCAGCAGTTCTTCCCCCTACACCGGGACCGGGGAGCTGTTTTTT.

The chain recombines TRBV27 with TRBJ2-7; TRBD1 matches 7 bases. V gave up 5 bases and J gave up 5 bases; unmatched junction bases: 12. Germline CDR1 reads MNHEY; CDR2 reads SMNVEV (reference sequence). This CDR3 has 15 residues. CDR3 bases: TGTGCCAGCAGTGACAGGGCCTGGCCTGAGGACGAGCAGTACTTC. This codes for CASSDRAWPEDEQYF.

This chain connects TRBV14 to TRBJ2-5; D might be TRBD1 (6 bases). Per germline, CDR1 SGHDN and CDR2 FVKESK. The CDR3 is 14 amino acids. V was shortened by 4 bases and J by 2 bases, with 11 bases between the two germline ends. CDR3 protein: CASSPRDIQETQYF. DNA for the CDR3: TGTGCCAGCAGCCCCAGGGACATTCAAGAGACCCAGTACTTC.

The chain couples TRBV5-1 to TRBJ2-5; 9 bases fit TRBD2. This CDR3 comprises 15 residues. Losses at the gene ends were 3 bases for V and 7 bases for J; bases not matched to a gene: 10. Looked up from germline, CDR1 is SGHRS and CDR2 is YFSETQ. The CDR3 is CASSSLRLAEGTQYF. Here the CDR3 DNA reads TGCGCCAGCAGCTCTCTCAGACTAGCGGAAGGGACCCAGTACTTC.

The rearrangement uses TRBV18 and TRBJ2-7, with D perhaps matching TRBD1 (5 bases). The CDR3 has 13 amino acids. Trimming took 3 bases from V and 9 from J, leaving 15 bases between them. Germline CDR1 and CDR2: KGHSH and LQKENI. The CDR3 region is CASSPSDTRRQYF. The DNA of the CDR3 is TGTGCCAGCTCACCGTCGGACACGAGACGGCAGTACTTC. The whole variable domain, filled in from reference TRBV18 and TRBJ2-7, reads NAGVMQNPRHLVRRRGQEARLRCSPMKGHSHVYWYRQLPEEGLKFMVYLQKENIIDESGMPKERFSAEFPKEGPSILRIQQVVRGDSAAYFCASSPSDTRRQYFGPGTRLTVT.

This clone was recorded only once. CDR3 region: CASSQERTGRVEYF. The CDR3 DNA follows: TGCGCCAGCAGCCAAGAAAGGACCGGCAGGGTGGAGTATTTT. This rearrangement joins TRBV4-1 to TRBJ2-3; D is perhaps TRBD1 (5 bases). The CDR3 runs to 14 residues. CDR1 MGHRA and CDR2 YSYEKL come from the germline V gene. V was pared by 0 bases and J by 13 bases, with 17 bases between.

The rearrangement joins TRBV5-1 to TRBJ2-7; D is unclear. The CDR3 sequence is 15 residues long. Germline CDR1 reads SGHRS; CDR2 reads YFSETQ. Trimming left V 4 bases short and J 2 bases short, with 16 bases between. CDR3 amino acids: CASSEELFSAYEQYF. As DNA, the CDR3 is TGCGCCAGCAGCGAGGAGCTTTTCTCAGCCTACGAGCAGTACTTC.

This clone was recorded only once. The rearrangement joins TRBV7-3 to TRBJ1-3, with D unresolved. Trimming removed 6 bases from V and 6 bases from J, with 12 bases in between. The CDR3 spans 13 residues. Germline V gene sequence: CDR1 SGHTA, CDR2 FQGTGA. CDR3 amino acids: CASSPPLENTIYF. The CDR3 DNA reads TGTGCCAGCAGTCCCCCACTCGAAAACACCATATATTTT.

This rearrangement joins TRBV7-6 to TRBJ2-3; D is possibly TRBD2 (5 bases). V shed 2 bases and J shed 2 bases, with 8 bases lying between them. In germline, CDR1 is SGHVS, CDR2 FNYEAQ. The CDR3 is 14 amino acids. The DNA for the CDR3 is TGTGCCAGCAGCTTATCGGGGTACACAGATACGCAGTATTTT. Amino acids: CASSLSGYTDTQYF.

V usage is TRBV29-1 and J usage is TRBJ1-2, with 9 bases lining up with TRBD1. The V gene's germline CDR1 is SQVTM and CDR2 ANQGSEA. CDR3 length: 13 residues. The V and J ends lost 8 bases and 4 bases, in that order; junction bases with no gene match: 8. CDR3 nucleotide sequence: TGCAGCCCTCGGACAGGGGCCTTCTATGGCTACACCTTC. Protein sequence: CSPRTGAFYGYTF.

This clone occurred a few times. V gene TRBV7-7 combines with J gene TRBJ2-2, with D possibly TRBD2 on 6 matching bases. The CDR3 totals 12 residues. Germline CDR1 reads SSHAT; CDR2 reads FNYEAQ (reference sequence). In DNA form, the CDR3 reads TGTGCTAGCTCGGGGGACACCGGGGAGCTGTTTTTT. Its translation is CASSGDTGELFF.

This chain connects TRBV11-2 to TRBJ2-7; TRBD2 might be the D (6 bases). Germline V gene sequence: CDR1 SGHAT, CDR2 FQNNGV. V shed 4 bases and J shed 2 bases, with 18 bases lying between them. CDR3 length: 16 amino acids. The CDR3 reads CASSSLVLGEAYEQYF. The DNA for the CDR3 is TGTGCCAGCAGCTCCCTCGTGCTAGGGGAGGCCTACGAGCAGTACTTC.

The V call is TRBV6-1, the J call TRBJ2-2; D perhaps matches TRBD2 (5 bases). Germline V lookup: CDR1 MNHNS, CDR2 SASEGT. V shed 8 bases and J shed 4 bases, with 17 bases lying between them. CDR3 length equals 15 residues. The CDR3 nucleotides are TGTGCCAGCGCGGGTAGCCTAGCAGGCACCGGGGAGCTGTTTTTT. Its translation: CASAGSLAGTGELFF.